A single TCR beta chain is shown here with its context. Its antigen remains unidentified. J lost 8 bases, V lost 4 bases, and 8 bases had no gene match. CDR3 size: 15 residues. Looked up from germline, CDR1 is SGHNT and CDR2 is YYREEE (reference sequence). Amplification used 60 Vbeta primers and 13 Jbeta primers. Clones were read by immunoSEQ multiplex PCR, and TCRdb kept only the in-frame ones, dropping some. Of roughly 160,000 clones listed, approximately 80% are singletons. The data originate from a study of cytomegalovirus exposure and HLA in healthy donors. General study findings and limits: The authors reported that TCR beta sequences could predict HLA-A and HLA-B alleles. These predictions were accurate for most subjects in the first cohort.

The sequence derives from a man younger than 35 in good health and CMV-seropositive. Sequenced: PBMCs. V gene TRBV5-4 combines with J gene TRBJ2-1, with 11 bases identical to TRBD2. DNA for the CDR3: TGTGCCAGCAGCCTAACTAGCGGGAGACTCGATGAGCAGTTCTTC. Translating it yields CASSLTSGRLDEQFF.